The 27 T cell receptor beta chains presented below share a single source sample, sequenced in a study of T cells after yellow fever vaccination. TCRdb re-analysed the 5' RACE reads in MiXCR, keeping a single row per CDR3 protein. The table records 500,000 to 650,000 distinct CDR3 sequences, 13% of them present only once. Here the sequenced sample was PBMCs, taken on the day of the yellow fever booster vaccination. These receptors all stem from a man younger than 45 who received the YFV17D yellow fever vaccine.

The genes are TRBV6-5 and TRBJ2-1; 10 bases map to TRBD2. The CDR3 has 16 amino acids. Looked up from germline, CDR1 is MNHEY and CDR2 is SVGAGI. The V and J ends lost 3 bases and 8 bases, in that order; junction bases with no gene match: 10. CDR3 region: CASSYRLAGEGYEQFF. For the CDR3, the DNA is TGTGCCAGCAGTTATCGGCTAGCGGGAGAAGGGTATGAGCAGTTCTTC.

This clonotype was found a few times. The CDR3: CASRKSGPNNSPLHF. The DNA of the CDR3 is TGTGCCAGCAGGAAATCGGGTCCTAATAATTCACCCCTCCACTTT. The rearrangement uses TRBV28 and TRBJ1-6; no clear D gene. CDR3 length: 15 amino acids. V lost 6 bases to trimming and J lost 5 bases, with 14 bases between them. CDR1 is MDHEN and CDR2 is SYDVKM in the germline V gene.

The chain joins TRBV20-1 to TRBJ2-2; 11 bases agree with TRBD2. Germline V gene lookup returns CDR1 DFQATT and CDR2 SNEGSKA (reference sequence). This CDR3 has 18 residues. Unmatched junction bases numbered 12, after V lost 6 bases and J lost 0 bases. The CDR3 sequence: CSAQTSGSFSANTGELFF. As DNA, the CDR3 is TGCAGTGCGCAAACTAGCGGGAGTTTTTCGGCGAACACCGGGGAGCTGTTTTTT.

The rearrangement joins TRBV20-1 to TRBJ2-1; 9 bases are a match to TRBD1. This CDR3 spans 16 amino acids. CDR1 and CDR2 from the germline V gene are DFQATT and SNEGSKA (reference sequence). Trimming removed 3 bases from V and 7 bases from J; junction bases left unmatched: 13. The CDR3 loop is CSASESRDRDFNEQFF. As DNA, the CDR3 is TGCAGTGCTAGCGAAAGTCGGGACAGGGATTTTAATGAGCAGTTCTTC.

This clonotype has just a few counts. The gene calls are TRBV20-1 and TRBJ1-5, with D hard to call. CDR3 length: 13 amino acids. Per germline, CDR1 DFQATT and CDR2 SNEGSKA (reference sequence). V was pared by 0 bases and J by 3 bases, with 6 bases between. The CDR3 loop is CSARDQVNQPQHF. The CDR3 region has the DNA TGCAGTGCTAGAGATCAGGTCAATCAGCCCCAGCATTTT.

The chain couples TRBV20-1 to TRBJ2-1, with a possible D match to TRBD2 (6 bases). Germline values: CDR1 DFQATT, CDR2 SNEGSKA (reference sequence). The CDR3 extends over 15 amino acids. Deletions cut 4 bases from V and 4 bases from J, with 17 bases between. CDR3 bases: TGCAGTGCTACAGGAGGGCCCTCTTCGTACAATGAGCAGTTCTTC. Translated: CSATGGPSSYNEQFF.

This sequence joins TRBV5-4 and TRBJ2-1; 8 bases match TRBD2. Trimming at V came to 0 bases and at J to 8 bases, leaving 4 bases not matched to a gene. The CDR3 runs to 14 residues. Germline V lookup: CDR1 SGHNT, CDR2 YYREEE (reference sequence). The CDR3 is CASSLGSGSDEQFF. The CDR3 DNA follows: TGTGCCAGCAGCTTGGGGAGCGGGAGTGATGAGCAGTTCTTC.

J is TRBJ1-1 and V is TRBV18; no definite D call. The ends were cut back, 3 bases at V and 0 bases at J, with 11 bases in the middle. Germline CDR1 reads KGHSH; CDR2 reads LQKENI. CDR3 length: 15 amino acids. CDR3 sequence reads: CASSPMMSVNTEAFF. The CDR3 bases are TGTGCCAGCTCACCGATGATGTCGGTGAACACTGAAGCTTTCTTT.

This clonotype has a count of ten or more. V and J are TRBV4-3 and TRBJ1-2, with 8 bases that match TRBD1. V shed 4 bases and J 6 bases; nucleotides not matched to a gene: 7. CDR3 length equals 14 residues. In germline, CDR1 is LGHNA, CDR2 YSLEER. CDR3 sequence (DNA): TGCGCCAGCAGCCTAGAGGACAGGGCAAATGGCTACACCTTC. Its translation is CASSLEDRANGYTF.

The V gene is TRBV15, the J gene TRBJ1-4; the D is unclear. Trimming left V 6 bases short and J 15 bases short, with 23 bases between. The V gene's germline CDR1 is LNHNV and CDR2 YYDKDF (reference sequence). The CDR3 has 14 residues. The CDR3 nucleotides are TGTGCCACCAGAAGGGCGACATCCCCTCTAGAGTTGTTTTTT. Residues: CATRRATSPLELFF.

This chain connects TRBV12-3 or TRBV12-4 to TRBJ2-7; a possible D gene is TRBD1 (6 bases). V was cut by 5 bases and J by 1 base, with 12 bases left in between. The CDR3 loop spans 14 amino acids. CDR3 protein: CASSPGTFSYEQYF. The CDR3 nucleotides read TGTGCCAGCAGTCCCGGGACATTTTCCTACGAGCAGTACTTC.

This clonotype has more than one count but fewer than ten. This chain connects TRBV12-3 or TRBV12-4 to TRBJ2-7; TRBD2 aligns across 7 bases. The CDR3 runs to 14 residues. Trimming removed 3 bases from V and 5 bases from J; junction bases left unmatched: 7. CDR3 coding DNA: TGTGCCAGCAGTTTGTCGGCGGGAGACAACGAGCAGTACTTC. This codes for CASSLSAGDNEQYF.

This clonotype was observed a handful of times. CDR3 DNA sequence: TGTGCCAGCACTTCGACTAGCGGGAGGGCCGAGCTGAACACCGGGGAGCTGTTTTTT. It translates to CASTSTSGRAELNTGELFF. The V call is TRBV27, the J call TRBJ2-2; 14 bases fit TRBD2. The V segment lost 7 bases and the J segment 1 base; nucleotides outside the gene matches: 11. This CDR3 contains 19 residues. Germline loops: CDR1 MNHEY, CDR2 SMNVEV (reference sequence).

The sample holds a few counts of this clonotype. This chain links TRBV29-1 with TRBJ2-7, with D perhaps TRBD1 or TRBD2 (6 bases each). CDR3 length: 14 residues. The germline gives CDR1 SQVTM, CDR2 ANQGSEA. V was cut by 5 bases and J by 3 bases, with 17 bases left in between. Here the CDR3 reads CSVQKGGTHYEQYF. CDR3 DNA: TGCAGCGTTCAAAAGGGGGGCACCCACTACGAGCAGTACTTC.

This clonotype was observed a handful of times. CDR3 coding DNA: TGTGCCAGCAGCTTCTCACCGGGACTAGCGGGAAGGCATGAGCAGTTCTTC. Its protein is CASSFSPGLAGRHEQFF. This chain uses TRBV3-1 with TRBJ2-1; 13 bases are shared with TRBD2. Germline CDR1 LGHDT, CDR2 YNNKEL (reference sequence). Trimming removed 5 bases from V and 8 bases from J; junction bases left unmatched: 12. This CDR3 comprises 17 residues.

V is TRBV6-6 and J is TRBJ1-1; D call uncertain. The germline gives CDR1 MNHNY, CDR2 SVGAGI (reference sequence). The CDR3 totals 10 residues. Deletions cut 2 bases from V and 11 bases from J, with 6 bases between. DNA for the CDR3: TGTGCCAGCAGTTACGAGCCGGCTTTCTTT. Translated, it gives CASSYEPAFF.

This clonotype was picked up a small number of times. The V and J genes are TRBV5-6 and TRBJ2-3, with TRBD2 as a possible D gene (5 bases). The V and J ends lost 4 bases and 6 bases respectively, with 18 bases between them. The CDR3 contains 15 residues. Per germline, CDR1 SGHDT and CDR2 YYEEEE. As DNA, the CDR3 is TGTGCCAGCAGCCCCTCCCGTGGGAGAGGGGATACGCAGTATTTT. This encodes CASSPSRGRGDTQYF.

This rearrangement joins TRBV7-6 to TRBJ2-1; no clear D gene. The CDR3 runs to 14 residues. From germline, CDR1 is SGHVS and CDR2 FNYEAQ. Trimming took 4 bases from V and 5 from J, leaving 12 bases between them. CDR3 amino acids: CASSYWTRDNEQFF. CDR3 in DNA: TGTGCCAGCAGCTATTGGACCCGGGACAATGAGCAGTTCTTC. Complete variable domain (other parts from reference TRBV7-6 and TRBJ2-1): GAGVSQSPRYKVTKRGQDVALRCDPISGHVSLYWYRQALGQGPEFLTYFNYEAQQDKSGLPNDRFSAERPEGSISTLTIQRTEQRDSAMYRCASSYWTRDNEQFFGPGTRLTVL.

The chain links TRBV28 to TRBJ2-7, with D unclear. Germline V lookup: CDR1 MDHEN, CDR2 SYDVKM. The V and J ends lost 7 bases and 7 bases respectively, with 14 bases between them. CDR3 size: 12 residues. The CDR3 reads CASNGPLKEQYF. DNA for the CDR3: TGTGCCAGCAATGGGCCCCTTAAGGAGCAGTACTTC.

This clonotype came up a few times. The gene calls are TRBV10-2 and TRBJ2-3, with 9 bases lining up with TRBD2. This CDR3 has 17 amino acids. J lost 0 bases, V lost 2 bases, and 6 bases had no gene match. From germline, CDR1 is WSHSY and CDR2 SAAADI. The CDR3 protein is CASSEGAGGTSTDTQYF. The DNA of the CDR3 is TGCGCCAGCAGTGAGGGAGCGGGAGGTACTAGCACAGATACGCAGTATTTT.

The chain combines TRBV7-2 with TRBJ1-2; 10 nucleotides agree with TRBD1. The CDR3 is 16 residues long. Trimming cost V 7 bases and J 3 bases; bases outside gene matches: 11. Germline assignment: CDR1 SGHTA and CDR2 FQGNSA. The CDR3 region has the DNA TGTGCCAGCATGGCGGGACAGGGGATTTCCTACTATGGCTACACCTTC. It is translated as CASMAGQGISYYGYTF.

This clonotype was recorded a few times. This chain joins TRBV7-9 and TRBJ2-4, with D perhaps being TRBD1 or TRBD2 (5 bases each). Germline-derived CDR1 and CDR2 are SEHNR and FQNEAQ (reference sequence). The CDR3 has 17 residues. V was trimmed by 7 bases and J by 1 base, leaving 20 bases between them. The CDR3: CASTKSYSGDAKNIQYF. In DNA, the CDR3 is TGTGCCAGCACCAAGAGCTATTCCGGGGACGCCAAAAACATTCAGTACTTC.

This chain connects TRBV7-2 to TRBJ2-7; D gene ambiguous. V dropped 1 base and J dropped 4 bases, with 11 bases sitting between them. The CDR3 is 14 amino acids. CDR1 is SGHTA and CDR2 is FQGNSA in the germline V gene. The CDR3 region is CASSLGGKYYEQYF. CDR3 sequence (DNA): TGTGCCAGCAGCTTAGGGGGAAAGTATTACGAGCAGTACTTC.

This sequence joins TRBV5-6 and TRBJ2-5, with D perhaps assigned TRBD1 or TRBD2 (5 bases each). CDR1 is SGHDT, CDR2 YYEEEE, per germline. This CDR3 has 14 residues. With 1 base removed from V and 0 bases from J, the gap between germline ends came to 7 bases. CDR3 amino acids: CASSLRGHQETQYF. The CDR3 DNA follows: TGTGCCAGCAGCTTGAGGGGACACCAAGAGACCCAGTACTTC. Full variable domain (rest looked up from reference TRBV5-6 and TRBJ2-5): DAGVTQSPTHLIKTRGQQVTLRCSPKSGHDTVSWYQQALGQGPQFIFQYYEEEERQRGNFPDRFSGHQFPNYSSELNVNALLLGDSALYLCASSLRGHQETQYFGPGTRLLVL.

The chain is built from TRBV20-1 and TRBJ1-2; no clear D. The length of the CDR3 is 12 residues. Per germline, CDR1 DFQATT and CDR2 SNEGSKA (reference sequence). Trimming cost V 4 bases and J 0 bases, with 6 bases left between them. DNA for the CDR3: TGCAGTGCTAAACCAGCTAACTATGGCTACACCTTC. Its translation: CSAKPANYGYTF.

The gene calls are TRBV18 and TRBJ2-7, with D possibly TRBD2 on 5 matching bases. This CDR3 is built from 12 residues. Trimming cost V 2 bases and J 5 bases, with 7 bases left between them. In germline, CDR1 is KGHSH, CDR2 LQKENI. The CDR3 DNA reads TGTGCCAGCTCACCATCGGAGGACGAGCAGTACTTC. Protein product: CASSPSEDEQYF.

This clonotype was seen a single time. The V gene is TRBV18, the J gene TRBJ2-1; 12 bases align to TRBD2. CDR1 is KGHSH and CDR2 is LQKENI in the germline V gene. V gave up 3 bases and J gave up 3 bases; unmatched junction bases: 9. The CDR3 loop spans 18 amino acids. This CDR3 is CASSPAGLAGFFYNEQFF. The CDR3 region has the DNA TGTGCCAGCTCACCCGCGGGACTAGCGGGTTTCTTCTACAATGAGCAGTTCTTC. Full variable domain (outside the CDR3, taken from reference TRBV18 and TRBJ2-1): NAGVMQNPRHLVRRRGQEARLRCSPMKGHSHVYWYRQLPEEGLKFMVYLQKENIIDESGMPKERFSAEFPKEGPSILRIQQVVRGDSAAYFCASSPAGLAGFFYNEQFFGPGTRLTVL.